The T cell receptor beta chain described here comes from a study of cytomegalovirus exposure and HLA in healthy donors (TCRdb year 2017). Regarding the research as a whole: The 700 or so repertoires of the first cohort and the 120 validation repertoires were produced on the same platform, according to a later analysis. The study aimed to test whether cataloging public T cell receptors could reveal signatures of past pathogen exposure. In addition to the first cohort of 500 to 850 subjects, a separate validation cohort of 120 different subjects was used. To predict cytomegalovirus infection status, the study brought together high-throughput TCR immunosequencing, statistical association of individual TCRs with disease status, and machine learning.

Taken from cysteine to phenylalanine, the CDR3 has 17 residues. Only CDR3 DNA is held: 51 bases, read in frame from base 1. V is cut back by 5 bases and J by 4 bases, with 12 bases in the junction unmatched. The germline V gene sets CDR1 to MGHDK and CDR2 to SYGVNS. Summary of the overall study and its limitations: It was suggested by the authors that the approach could potentially be generalized to other disease states and immunological phenotypes. The classifier was reported to diagnose cytomegalovirus status with high specificity and sensitivity in both the original and validation cohorts. A later analysis had no HLA typing for the validation cohort, so co-occurrence there was scored across all 130 or so repertoires. Of the cluster scores, approximately 95% were above 0 in a later analysis, which found that TCRs clustered in the first cohort also tended to co-occur in the 120 or so validation repertoires. In vitro tests confirmed that a few of the cytomegalovirus-associated TCR beta chains recognize cytomegalovirus antigens. While some public TCRs were present in many individuals, most TCR sequences turned up only very rarely across donors. In the study, around 150 TCR beta chains were listed as associated with cytomegalovirus.

Of note for this clone: Its antigen is currently not known. The input lacks base qualities; no much larger clone sits a single base away.

Donors formed part of the validation cohort, which comprised 120 subjects and was distinct from the first cohort of 550 to 850 subjects. Library preparation was by the immunoSEQ multiplex PCR assay. The authors' pipeline ran thus. A statistical classification framework was developed to diagnose cytomegalovirus status using the catalog of TCR beta chain sequences. Entries here come from immuneACCESS through TCRdb and include only in-frame sequences with V and J called. Some clones fail to appear in such tables; in the studies checked, an unresolved V gene covers under half of the shortfall, and the cause of the remainder is unknown. The V and J calls and clone size are taken from that table; D and trimming were inferred from the DNA. The sample includes 80,000 to 90,000 clones, with roughly 97% observed a single time. The top ten constitute roughly 0.78% of the sample.

This TCR came from a man aged 18 to 30 in good health and CMV-seronegative. The chain employs TRBV25-1 and TRBJ2-3; the central 10 bases match TRBD2. Sequenced input: PBMCs. The CDR3: CASSRNSGGRLPDTQYF. Here is the DNA: TGTGCCAGCAGTCGGAATAGCGGGGGGCGCCTCCCAGATACGCAGTATTTT.